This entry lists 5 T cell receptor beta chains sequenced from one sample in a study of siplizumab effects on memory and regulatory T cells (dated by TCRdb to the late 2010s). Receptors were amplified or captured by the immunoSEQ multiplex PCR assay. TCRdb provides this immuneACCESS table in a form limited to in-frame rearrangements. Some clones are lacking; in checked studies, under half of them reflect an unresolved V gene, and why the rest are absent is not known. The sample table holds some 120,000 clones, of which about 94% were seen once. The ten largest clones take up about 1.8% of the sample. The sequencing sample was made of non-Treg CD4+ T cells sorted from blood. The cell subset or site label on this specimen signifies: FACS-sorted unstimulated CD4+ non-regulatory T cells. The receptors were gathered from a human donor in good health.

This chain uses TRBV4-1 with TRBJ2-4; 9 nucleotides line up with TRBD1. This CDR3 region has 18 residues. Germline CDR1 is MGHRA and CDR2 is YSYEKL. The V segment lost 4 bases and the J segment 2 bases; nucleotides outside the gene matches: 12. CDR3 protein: CASSPDRDRVLSKNIQYF. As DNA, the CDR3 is TGCGCCAGCAGCCCAGACCGGGACAGGGTCTTGTCCAAAAACATTCAGTACTTC.

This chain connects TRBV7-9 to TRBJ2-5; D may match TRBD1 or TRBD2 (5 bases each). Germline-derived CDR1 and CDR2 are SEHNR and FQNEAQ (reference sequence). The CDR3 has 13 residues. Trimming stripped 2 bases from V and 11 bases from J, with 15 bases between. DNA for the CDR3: TGTGCCAGCAGCTTAATGGGGCCCCCGGGGCAGTACTTC. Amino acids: CASSLMGPPGQYF.

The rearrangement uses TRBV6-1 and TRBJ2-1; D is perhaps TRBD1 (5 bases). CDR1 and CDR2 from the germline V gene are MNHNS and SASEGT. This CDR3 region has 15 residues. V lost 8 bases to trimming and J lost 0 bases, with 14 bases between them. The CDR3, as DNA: TGTGCCAGCCGGTGGGGCGGAAGCTCCTACAATGAGCAGTTCTTC. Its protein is CASRWGGSSYNEQFF.

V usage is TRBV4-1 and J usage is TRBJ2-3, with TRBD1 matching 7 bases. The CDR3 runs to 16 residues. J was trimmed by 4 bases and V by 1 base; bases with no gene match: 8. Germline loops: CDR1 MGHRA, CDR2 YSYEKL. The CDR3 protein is CASSQGSGGMADTQYF. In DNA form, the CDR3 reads TGCGCCAGCAGCCAAGGTTCAGGGGGAATGGCAGATACGCAGTATTTT.

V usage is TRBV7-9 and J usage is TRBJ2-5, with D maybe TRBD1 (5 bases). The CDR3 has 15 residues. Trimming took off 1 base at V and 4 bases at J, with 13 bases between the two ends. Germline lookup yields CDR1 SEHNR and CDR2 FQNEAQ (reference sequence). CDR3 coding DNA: TGTGCCAGCAGCTTAGTCACAGGTTGGGGAGAGACCCAGTACTTC. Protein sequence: CASSLVTGWGETQYF. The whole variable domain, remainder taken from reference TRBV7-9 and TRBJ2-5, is DTGVSQNPRHKITKRGQNVTFRCDPISEHNRLYWYRQTLGQGPEFLTYFQNEAQLEKSRLLSDRFSAERPKGSFSTLEIQRTEQGDSAMYLCASSLVTGWGETQYFGPGTRLLVL.